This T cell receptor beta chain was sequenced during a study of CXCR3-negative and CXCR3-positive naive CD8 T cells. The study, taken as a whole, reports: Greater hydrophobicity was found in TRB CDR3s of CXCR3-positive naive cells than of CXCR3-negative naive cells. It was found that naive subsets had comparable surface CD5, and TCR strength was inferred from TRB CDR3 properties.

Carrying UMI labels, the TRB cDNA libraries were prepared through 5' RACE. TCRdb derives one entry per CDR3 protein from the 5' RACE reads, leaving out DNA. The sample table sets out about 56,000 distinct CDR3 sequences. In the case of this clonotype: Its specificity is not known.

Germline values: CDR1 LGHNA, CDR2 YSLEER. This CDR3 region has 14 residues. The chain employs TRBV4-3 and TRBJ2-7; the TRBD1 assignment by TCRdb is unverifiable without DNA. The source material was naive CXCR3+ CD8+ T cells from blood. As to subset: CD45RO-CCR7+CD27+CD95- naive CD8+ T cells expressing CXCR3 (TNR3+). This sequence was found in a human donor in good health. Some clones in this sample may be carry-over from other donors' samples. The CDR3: CASSQATGEYEQYF.